This T cell receptor beta chain was sequenced during a study of blood T cell repertoires in COVID-19. On the study more broadly: Both acute and convalescent COVID-19 samples were obtained from the United States, Italy and Spain.

This CDR3 region has 12 residues. V lost 9 bases, J lost 5 bases, and 13 bases lay in between. The germline CDR1 and CDR2 sequences are SGHAT and FQNNGV. Sequencing used immunoSEQ multiplex PCR; TCRdb keeps in-frame clones, though not all of them. The table records approximately 140,000 clones, 84% of them present only once. The sequence was collected from a woman aged 50 to 60 who had been exposed to COVID-19. V usage is TRBV11-2 and J usage is TRBJ1-2; D possibly corresponds to TRBD1 (5 bases). The sequencing input was PBMCs or T cells enriched from blood (not recorded which). The CDR3 loop is CASMQGYYGYTF. CDR3 nucleotide sequence: TGTGCCAGTATGCAGGGCTATTATGGCTACACCTTC.